These T cell receptor beta chains were read from a single sample in a study of blood T cell repertoires in COVID-19. Sequencing was performed with immunoSEQ multiplex PCR; in TCRdb, only in-frame clones are kept and a portion is missing. The table has about 500,000 clones, roughly 89% seen once. What was sequenced was peripheral blood. These receptors were taken from a woman aged 45-65 years with COVID-19, enrolled during active disease. CDR3s include the opening cysteine and the closing phenylalanine or tryptophan. Each record gives: V gene, D gene, clone size, J gene, CDR3 DNA, CDR3 protein. The D gene is left open where the match is weak. The size field is filled for only some rows; it gives once, few, many or a size class.

>TRBV30|.|.|TRBJ1-2
TGTGCCTGGGGGTTCAAGGGGTCCCACTATGGCTACACCTTC
CAWGFKGSHYGYTF
>TRBV5-6|.|.|TRBJ1-5
TGTGCCAGCAGCTCGAGATCTGCGGGCAATCAGCCCCAGCATTTT
CASSSRSAGNQPQHF
>TRBV6-5|.|.|TRBJ1-2
TGTGCCAGCACTCCCCAGGGGTTAAACTATGGCTACACCTTC
CASTPQGLNYGYTF
>TRBV19|.|.|TRBJ2-2
TGTGCCAGTAGTATTGGAGTGGGGGCGGGCACCGGGGAGCTGTTTTTT
CASSIGVGAGTGELFF
>TRBV6-6|TRBD1|once|TRBJ1-2
TGTGCCAGCAGAACGAGGGGGCTCTACTATGGCTACACCTTC
CASRTRGLYYGYTF
>TRBV5-6|TRBD1|.|TRBJ2-7
TGTGCCAGCAGCTCCTACCGGACCGGGACAGCGTTCTACGAGCAGTACTTC
CASSSYRTGTAFYEQYF
>TRBV9|.|once|TRBJ1-4
TGTGCCAGCAGTCGACCGGGTGAAAAACTGTTTTTT
CASSRPGEKLFF
>TRBV6-6|TRBD1|.|TRBJ1-2
TGTGCCGGGGGACAGGGGGATGGCTACACCTTC
CAGGQGDGYTF
>TRBV30|.|.|TRBJ2-2
TGTGCCTGGAGTGTTTCTAGGACAGCGAACACCGGGGAGCTGTTTTTT
CAWSVSRTANTGELFF
>TRBV11-2|.|few|TRBJ2-2
TGTGCCAGCAGCTTAGAATTATCGTGGCGGGAGCTGTTTTTT
CASSLELSWRELFF
>TRBV6-6|.|few|TRBJ1-5
TGTGCCAGCAGTTACAGCTCATCATTAAATCAGCCCCAGCATTTT
CASSYSSSLNQPQHF
>TRBV7-9|.|.|TRBJ2-2
TGTGCCAGCAGCTTAAAGGCGAGCGCCGGGGAGCTGTTTTTT
CASSLKASAGELFF
>TRBV30|.|.|TRBJ1-2
TGTGCCTGGTCGACTCACCCCTATGGCTACACCTTC
CAWSTHPYGYTF
>TRBV6-5|TRBD2|.|TRBJ2-1
TGTGCCAGCATTTTACTAGCGGGACCTTACAATGAGCAGTTCTTC
CASILLAGPYNEQFF
>TRBV20-1|TRBD2|.|TRBJ2-1
TGCAGTGCCAGTCCGGGGGGGACTAGCAATGAGCAGTTCTTC
CSASPGGTSNEQFF
>TRBV4-1|.|.|TRBJ1-5
TGCGCCAGCAGCTTACAGGGTTACAATCAGCCCCAGCATTTT
CASSLQGYNQPQHF
>TRBV2|TRBD1|.|TRBJ1-4
TGTGCCAGCAGTCCCCCAAGGCGACAGGGGGAAAAACTGTTTTTT
CASSPPRRQGEKLFF
>TRBV5-1|.|.|TRBJ2-1
TGCGCCAGCAGCCCCACGGCGGGGTTCGATGAGCAGTTCTTC
CASSPTAGFDEQFF
>TRBV2|.|few|TRBJ2-7
TGTGCCAGCAGTGAATGGGGGCAGCGCTCCTACGAGCAGTACTTC
CASSEWGQRSYEQYF
>TRBV4-1|.|.|TRBJ1-1
TGCGCCAGCAGCCAAGAGGGAGTGAACACTGAAGCTTTCTTT
CASSQEGVNTEAFF
>TRBV6-5|.|.|TRBJ2-7
TGTGCCAGCAGTCGACAGGATATCTACGAGCAGTACTTC
CASSRQDIYEQYF
>TRBV3-1/TRBV3-2|.|.|TRBJ2-2
TGTGCCAGCAGTAGACAGTACCCCGGGGAGCTGTTTTTT
CASSRQYPGELFF
>TRBV6-5|TRBD2|.|TRBJ2-5
TGTGCCAGCAGTTACTCTAGGACTAGTGGGCAGACCCAGTACTTC
CASSYSRTSGQTQYF
>TRBV7-9|TRBD2|.|TRBJ2-1
TGTGCCAGCAGCTTTAGGGGAGTCGGGAGGTCGAGGGGCAATGAGCAGTTCTTC
CASSFRGVGRSRGNEQFF
>TRBV2|.|.|TRBJ2-2
TGTGCCAGCAGCCAGGACAGCGCGAACACCGGGGAGCTGTTTTTT
CASSQDSANTGELFF
>TRBV7-8|TRBD1|.|TRBJ1-2
TGTGCCAGCAGCTGGGGGACAGATCACTATGGCTACACCTTC
CASSWGTDHYGYTF
>TRBV19|.|.|TRBJ1-2
TGTGCCAGTAGTATAAGCGGGGCAGGGAACTATGGCTACACCTTC
CASSISGAGNYGYTF
>TRBV9|.|.|TRBJ2-7
TGTGCCAGCAGCGTACAGGCCTCTTCCTCCTACGAGCAGTACTTC
CASSVQASSSYEQYF
>TRBV11-2|TRBD2|.|TRBJ2-7
TGTGCCAGCAGCTCGCTGAGACTAGCGGGGGACTCCTACGAGCAGTACTTC
CASSSLRLAGDSYEQYF
>TRBV6-5|.|.|TRBJ1-3
TGTGCCAGCAGTTACTCCCGAGGCTTATCGGGAAACACCATATATTTT
CASSYSRGLSGNTIYF
>TRBV28|.|.|TRBJ1-3
TGTGCCAGCATTACACCCCACACTGGAAACACCATATATTTT
CASITPHTGNTIYF
>TRBV19|TRBD1|.|TRBJ1-3
TGTGCCAGTAGTATCGGACAGGCCAACACCATATATTTT
CASSIGQANTIYF
>TRBV28|.|.|TRBJ1-1
TGTGCCAGCAGTTCCCAGACTCATAGGGCTTTCTTT
CASSSQTHRAFF
>TRBV2|.|.|TRBJ1-2
TGTGCCAGCACCCCGTCCGCGGTTAACTATGGCTACACCTTC
CASTPSAVNYGYTF
>TRBV2|.|.|TRBJ1-2
TGTGCCAGCGAGGAAGGGGCTTCCCTCTATGGCTACACCTTC
CASEEGASLYGYTF
>TRBV29-1|TRBD1|once|TRBJ1-1
TGCAGCGGTCTACCGGGACAGGGAACCGAAGCTTTCTTT
CSGLPGQGTEAFF
>TRBV6-4|TRBD2|.|TRBJ2-5
TGTGCCAGCAGTGATTCCCCGGGGGGGCGCGAGACCCAGTACTTC
CASSDSPGGRETQYF
>TRBV19|TRBD2|.|TRBJ2-3
TGTGCCAGTAGTCCCGGGGTAGCGGGCGGCTCAGATACGCAGTATTTT
CASSPGVAGGSDTQYF
>TRBV29-1|.|.|TRBJ2-7
TGCAGCGTCCGGGACACTTTTTCCTACGAGCAGTACTTC
CSVRDTFSYEQYF
>TRBV28|.|.|TRBJ1-6
TGTGCCACCTCGAGGAGCTCCTATAATTCACCCCTCCACTTT
CATSRSSYNSPLHF
>TRBV18|TRBD1|.|TRBJ1-2
TGTGCCAGCTCACCAACAGGGGATAACTATGGCTACACCTTC
CASSPTGDNYGYTF
>TRBV9|.|.|TRBJ1-2
TGTGCCAGCAGCGCTTCAGGGAAATTAGGTGTTGGCTACACCTTC
CASSASGKLGVGYTF
>TRBV10-3|TRBD1|.|TRBJ1-5
TGTGCCATCAAAACCGGGACAGGGATTCAGCCCCAGCATTTT
CAIKTGTGIQPQHF